These 9 T cell receptor beta chains were sequenced from one sample in a study of T cells in Graves' hyperthyroidism and ophthalmopathy. Amplification of TCR beta CDR3 regions used RNA as the template. The primer set for the first-round RT-PCR of the TCR CDR3 was HTBI. TCRdb analysed the multiplex PCR reads with MiXCR anew, one entry per CDR3 protein. The data contain roughly 600,000 distinct CDR3 sequences, about 14% of them singletons. The sequenced sample consisted of blood. Receptors were obtained from a woman between 50 and 59 years old with Graves' ophthalmopathy.

This clonotype was counted only a few times. The chain has TRBV6-2 or TRBV6-3 and TRBJ2-3; D remains unclear. V dropped 6 bases and J dropped 2 bases, with 6 bases sitting between them. CDR1 and CDR2 (germline): MNHEY, SVGEGT. The CDR3 has 12 residues. In DNA form, the CDR3 reads TGTGCCAGCAGATACACCACAGATACGCAGTATTTT. Amino acid sequence: CASRYTTDTQYF.

There are a few counts of this clonotype. A much larger clone is a single base away; this may be a read error. The chain is built from TRBV12-3 or TRBV12-4 and TRBJ2-5; a weak D match, TRBD2 (5 bases). The CDR3 is made up of 15 amino acids. The CDR3: CASSSHQAVQEAQYF. The CDR3 coding sequence is TGTGCCAGCAGTTCCCATCAAGCGGTCCAAGAGGCCCAGTACTTC.

The gene calls are TRBV28 and TRBJ1-3; D is perhaps TRBD1 (6 bases). CDR3 size: 15 residues. CDR1 and CDR2 from the germline V gene are MDHEN and SYDVKM. Deletions cut 8 bases from V and 0 bases from J, with 14 bases between. The CDR3 region has the DNA TGTGCCAGCGGATCTACAGGGTACTCTGGAAACACCATATATTTT. Protein: CASGSTGYSGNTIYF.

The table lists this clonotype with many counts. The J gene is TRBJ2-7, the V gene TRBV12-3 or TRBV12-4; 10 positions agree with TRBD2. CDR3 length equals 15 residues. With 4 bases clipped from V and 2 bases from J, the junction kept 5 bases outside the gene matches. The CDR3, as DNA: TGTGCCAGCAGTTCGTCTAGCGGGAGTGCCTACGAGCAGTACTTC. This translates into CASSSSSGSAYEQYF.

There are a few counts of this clonotype. This rearrangement joins TRBV27 to TRBJ2-2, with a possible D match to TRBD2 (6 bases). V lost 7 bases to trimming and J lost 4 bases, with 19 bases between them. CDR3 length: 16 amino acids. The germline gives CDR1 MNHEY, CDR2 SMNVEV (reference sequence). The CDR3 spells CASTPAGLESTGELFF. The DNA of the CDR3 is TGTGCCAGCACCCCGGCGGGGCTGGAGAGCACCGGGGAGCTGTTTTTT.

This clonotype has more than one count but fewer than ten. The J gene is TRBJ1-2, the V gene TRBV14; D ambiguous. Trimming left V 4 bases short and J 6 bases short, with 12 bases between. The CDR3 sequence is 13 residues long. Per the germline V gene, CDR1 is SGHDN and CDR2 is FVKESK. DNA for the CDR3: TGTGCCAGCAGCCTACGAACGGGGAATGGCTACACCTTC. Translation gives CASSLRTGNGYTF.

This clonotype was seen only a few times. The rearrangement joins TRBV27 to TRBJ2-1; 7 positions agree with TRBD2. Trimming removed 3 bases from V and 9 bases from J; junction bases left unmatched: 5. From germline, CDR1 is MNHEY and CDR2 SMNVEV (reference sequence). The CDR3 covers 13 residues. CDR3 in amino acids: CASSLGGEGEQFF. Written as DNA, the CDR3 is TGTGCCAGCAGTTTGGGAGGGGAAGGTGAGCAGTTCTTC.

The V and J genes are TRBV15 and TRBJ1-4; D is unclear. Germline V CDR1 and CDR2: LNHNV, YYDKDF (reference sequence). This CDR3 is 16 amino acids long. Trimming took 0 bases from V and 4 from J, leaving 12 bases between them. The DNA of the CDR3 is TGTGCCACCAGCAGAGATCCGGACGGATATAATGAAAAACTGTTTTTT. Translating it yields CATSRDPDGYNEKLFF.

This clonotype came up a few times. This chain connects TRBV19 to TRBJ2-1, with 10 positions matching TRBD2. The trim removed 0 bases at V and 5 bases at J, leaving 7 bases unmatched. Germline loops: CDR1 LNHDA, CDR2 SQIVND (reference sequence). This CDR3 is built from 17 residues. The CDR3 sequence is CASSIDPAGGPNNEQFF. CDR3 nucleotide sequence: TGTGCCAGTAGTATAGACCCAGCGGGAGGGCCAAACAATGAGCAGTTCTTC.